Here is one T cell receptor beta chain with its context. The data belong to a study of OX40 agonist ivuxolimab in advanced cancers. Study-level information: People in dose escalation had one of these cancers: hepatocellular carcinoma, melanoma, renal cell or head and neck cancer. From roughly 20 to 79 years was the age range, with a mean of around 57 years, and roughly 83% were male.

Generated by immunoSEQ multiplex PCR, the TCRdb table keeps only in-frame clones and is missing some. In the table there are roughly 34,000 clones, about nine tenths of which are singletons. This CDR3 is 15 amino acids long. Germline V gene data show CDR1 as KGHSH and CDR2 as LQKENI. Germline trimming cut 4 bases from V and 1 base from J; bases unmatched to any gene: 6. The input for sequencing was CD4+ or CD8+ T cells sorted from blood, taken in a trial of the OX40 agonist ivuxolimab. The chain joins TRBV18 to TRBJ2-5, with 7 bases fitting TRBD1. The TCR comes from an adult with an advanced solid tumor such as melanoma, head and neck, liver or kidney cancer. CDR3 coding DNA: TGTGCCAGCTCACAACAGGGGAAAGCCCAAGAGACCCAGTACTTC. Translated: CASSQQGKAQETQYF.